The 16 T cell receptor beta chains listed next were all sequenced from one sample in a study of T cell clonality in common variable immunodeficiency. Which antigens these TCRs recognize remains unknown. Whole-study findings and limits: Fewer deletions and N-nucleotide insertions were reportedly seen in common variable immunodeficiency TCR beta sequences.

Some clones are missing from TCRdb's copy, which holds only in-frame ones; the method was immunoSEQ multiplex PCR. The sample presents 15,000 to 20,000 clones, none singletons. The material sequenced was peripheral blood mononuclear cells. The receptors come from a human donor with common variable immunodeficiency.

In its sample, this clone was seen many times. The read is 3 residues too short to cover the CDR3 end, so that end is filled in from the germline J gene. The J gene is TRBJ1-5, the V gene TRBV7-8, with TRBD1 as a possible D gene (5 bases). Between the trimmed V and J ends, which lost 1 base and 1 base, there was a span of 8 bases. The CDR3 sequence is 15 residues long. The germline V gene has CDR1 SGHVS and CDR2 FQNEAQ. CDR3 residues: CASSLEQASNQPQHF. The CDR3 bases that were read are TGTGCCAGCAGCTTAGAACAGGCCAGCAATCAGCCC.

This clone showed up many times. The sequenced CDR3 bases are TGTGCCAGCAGTTTACGAACCAGATACGAG. Translated: CASSLRTRYE. The full CDR3 is CASSLRTRYEQYF. The rearrangement links TRBV27 to TRBJ2-7; D is unclear. The read gets to within 3 residues of the CDR3 end, and the germline J gene fills in the rest. There are 13 residues in the CDR3. The germline V and J ends were trimmed by 2 bases and 4 bases, with 9 bases remaining between them. Germline V CDR1 and CDR2: MNHEY, SMNVEV (reference sequence).

This clone has a count of ten or more. The read terminates 3 residues ahead of where the CDR3 ends, so the germline J gene completes it. Additional DNA sequences in this sample encode the identical CDR3. The chain carries TRBV5-5 and TRBJ2-3; 10 nucleotides agree with TRBD1. The junction had 4 bases not matched to a gene; V was cut back by 3 bases and J by 6 bases. The V gene's germline CDR1 is SGHKS and CDR2 YYEKEE (reference sequence). The CDR3 spans 14 residues. CDR3 DNA (partial): TGTGCCAGCAGCTACCGGGACAGGGGTGATACG. Encoded protein: CASSYRDRGDT. The whole CDR3 reads CASSYRDRGDTQYF.

In the case of this clone: The read ends 3 residues early relative to the CDR3; the germline J gene fills the gap. The chain combines TRBV30 with TRBJ1-2, with 8 bases matching TRBD1. The CDR3 is made up of 15 amino acids. Germline V CDR1 and CDR2: GTSNPN, SVGIG (reference sequence). With V trimmed by 0 bases and J by 4 bases, 7 bases remained unmatched. The CDR3 sequence is CAWSVQGGGIYGYTF. The part of the CDR3 DNA that was read is TGTGCCTGGAGTGTACAGGGGGGCGGGATCTATGGC.

This clone came up many times. The CDR3 extends 3 residues past the end of the read, so its final part is completed from the germline J gene. This chain uses TRBV7-8 with TRBJ2-7, with D possibly being TRBD1 (5 bases). The germline V and J ends were trimmed by 5 bases and 0 bases, with 23 bases remaining between them. The CDR3 loop spans 18 amino acids. In germline, CDR1 is SGHVS, CDR2 FQNEAQ. The CDR3 DNA, read in part, is TGTGCCAGCAGCCCCTTCCCGCCTAAGGGGCCGAACTCCTACGAG. Translating gives CASSPFPPKGPNSYE. The complete CDR3 sequence is CASSPFPPKGPNSYEQYF.

This clone was observed many times. The CDR3 end lies 3 residues beyond the end of the read and is filled in from the germline J gene. This sequence joins TRBV5-1 and TRBJ2-3; 7 nucleotides agree with TRBD1. The germline gives CDR1 SGHRS, CDR2 YFSETQ. There are 18 residues in the CDR3. With V trimmed by 7 bases and J by 0 bases, 17 bases remained unmatched. The CDR3: CASGDRGLASRSTDTQYF. CDR3 DNA, as far as it was read: TGCGCCAGCGGGGATAGGGGGCTAGCATCCCGTAGCACAGATACG.

This clone was counted at least ten times. The read falls 3 residues short of the CDR3 end, and the missing part is taken from the germline J gene. This chain connects TRBV6-1 to TRBJ2-3, with D uncertain. Trimming pared 1 base from V and 6 bases from J, leaving 11 bases between. CDR1 and CDR2 (germline): MNHNS, SASEGT. The CDR3 covers 14 residues. Here the CDR3 reads CASSEGIGADTQYF. The sequenced CDR3 bases are TGTGCCAGCAGTGAAGGAATAGGAGCGGATACG.

There are many counts of this clone. Read data end 3 residues before the CDR3 end; the end is taken from the germline J gene. The chain combines TRBV5-1 with TRBJ2-2; D is perhaps TRBD1 (5 bases). Trimming removed 0 bases from V and 3 bases from J, with 6 bases in between. The germline gives CDR1 SGHRS, CDR2 YFSETQ. The CDR3 covers 14 residues. This CDR3 is CASSLARDTGELFF. The part of the CDR3 DNA that was read is TGCGCCAGCAGCTTGGCCAGGGACACCGGGGAG. The whole variable domain, filled in from reference TRBV5-1 and TRBJ2-2, reads KAGVTQTPRYLIKTRGQQVTLSCSPISGHRSVSWYQQTPGQGLQFLFEYFSETQRNKGNFPGRFSGRQFSNSRSEMNVSTLELGDSALYLCASSLARDTGELFFGEGSRLTVL.

By sample share, this clone is medium-sized. Read data end 3 residues before the CDR3 end; the end is taken from the germline J gene. This chain uses TRBV7-7 with TRBJ2-3, with a tentative D call TRBD1 (5 bases). Per the germline V gene, CDR1 is SSHAT and CDR2 is FNYEAQ (reference sequence). Trimming removed 5 bases from V and 3 bases from J, with 15 bases in between. This CDR3 has 15 amino acids. The CDR3 DNA, read in part, is TGTGCCAGCAGCCAAGAGCTGGGGCCGACAGATACG. Protein: CASSQELGPTDT. The whole CDR3 region reads CASSQELGPTDTQYF.

This clone has at least ten counts. From the germline J gene comes the end of the CDR3, since the read stops 3 residues before it. This rearrangement joins TRBV18 to TRBJ1-1, with 11 bases lining up with TRBD1. Germline V CDR1 and CDR2: KGHSH, LQKENI. The CDR3 consists of 15 residues. Trimming removed 3 bases from V and 0 bases from J; junction bases left unmatched: 0. CDR3 DNA (partial): TGTGCCAGCTCACCGGGACAGGGGGTGAACACTGAA. This sequence encodes CASSPGQGVNTE. The whole CDR3 region reads CASSPGQGVNTEAFF.

This clone was seen repeatedly, ten times or more. The junction differs from germline at one of its ends, possibly a read error. Coverage ceases 3 residues before the CDR3 finishes, and the germline J gene fills in the end. Other DNA sequences in this sample translate to the same CDR3. The chain uses TRBV2 and TRBJ2-2, with TRBD1 matching over 7 bases. From germline, CDR1 is SNHLY and CDR2 FYNNEI. This CDR3 has 15 amino acids. CDR3 amino acids: CASSDRVANTGELFF. The CDR3 bases that were read are TGTGCCAGTAGTGACAGGGTAGCAAACACCGGGGAG.

This clone was counted ten times or more. The read comes to an end 3 residues before the CDR3 does, leaving the germline J gene to fill in the end. This chain links TRBV11-3 with TRBJ2-7, with D perhaps TRBD2 (5 bases). Germline lookup yields CDR1 SGHNT and CDR2 YENEEA. V gave up 4 bases and J gave up 0 bases, with 7 bases separating them. This CDR3 contains 13 residues. The part of the CDR3 DNA that was read is TGTGCCAGCAGCTCACGGGGCTCCTACGAG. It specifies CASSSRGSYE. The entire CDR3 is CASSSRGSYEQYF.

This clone rates as medium-sized. Read data end 3 residues before the CDR3 end; the end is taken from the germline J gene. This chain links TRBV15 with TRBJ2-5, with 7 bases identical to TRBD2. Germline CDR1 LNHNV, CDR2 YYDKDF (reference sequence). The CDR3 covers 13 residues. The J segment lost 5 bases and the V segment lost 3 bases, leaving 3 bases of the junction unmatched. This chain's CDR3 is CATSSGLGETQYF. The part of the CDR3 DNA that was read is TGTGCCACCAGCAGCGGACTAGGGGAGACC.

This clone was seen a handful of times. The read finishes 3 residues shy of the CDR3 end, and the germline J gene is used to complete it. The V call is TRBV18, the J call TRBJ2-2; 7 nucleotides match TRBD2. V shed 5 bases and J 4 bases; nucleotides not matched to a gene: 13. Germline V CDR1 and CDR2: KGHSH, LQKENI. This CDR3 spans 17 amino acids. The CDR3 reads CASSARTGTTSTGELFF. The DNA read from the CDR3 is TGTGCCAGCTCAGCCAGAACCGGGACTACCAGCACCGGGGAG.

In this sample, this clone turned up many times. The CDR3 extends 3 residues past the end of the read, so its final part is completed from the germline J gene. The V gene is TRBV19, the J gene TRBJ2-3; possibly TRBD1 for D (6 bases). In germline, CDR1 is LNHDA, CDR2 SQIVND (reference sequence). The CDR3 consists of 15 residues. Trimming cost V 5 bases and J 4 bases, with 16 bases left between them. CDR3 DNA (partial): TGTGCCAGTAGTTCTAGCCGGGGACATTCAGATACG. Encoded protein: CASSSSRGHSDT. The CDR3 as a whole reads CASSSSRGHSDTQYF.

By sample share, this clone is medium-sized. The read halts 3 residues ahead of the CDR3 end, with the missing end drawn from the germline J gene. This sequence joins TRBV7-8 and TRBJ1-1, with a possible D match to TRBD1 (5 bases). The CDR3 runs 14 residues. Trimming cost V 2 bases and J 1 base, with 8 bases left between them. Germline V gives CDR1 SGHVS, CDR2 FQNEAQ. The CDR3: CASSLPGGNTEAFF. The DNA read from the CDR3 is TGTGCCAGCAGCTTACCGGGGGGGAACACTGAA. Looking up the rest from reference TRBV7-8 and TRBJ1-1 gives the full variable domain: GAGVSQSPRYKVAKRGQDVALRCDPISGHVSLFWYQQALGQGPEFLTYFQNEAQLDKSGLPSDRFFAERPEGSVSTLKIQRTQQEDSAVYLCASSLPGGNTEAFFGQGTRLTVV.